This T cell receptor beta chain was sequenced during a study of identical twins. Germline assignment: CDR1 SSHAT and CDR2 FNYEAQ (reference sequence). The CDR3 sequence is 14 residues long. Every sampled donor was Caucasian and healthy. Each CDR3 protein gets one entry after TCRdb re-called the 5' RACE reads with MiXCR. The sample shows some 440,000 distinct CDR3 sequences, 24% of them seen only once. Overall study results and limits: Possibly, invariant MAIT and iNKT cells partly confounded zero-insertion analyses.

This clonotype was seen only a few times. Antigen unknown. A read error may produce the germline difference seen at one junction end. In addition, the sample was reused for a study of T cells expressing NK-cell markers. That source notes: Seven donors tested HCMV-seropositive and one tested seronegative among the eight sequenced.

This receptor was identified in a woman between 18 and 30 years old in good health. The sequencing sample was made of CD4+ T cells sorted from blood. The chain combines TRBV7-7 with TRBJ2-3; TRBD2 agrees at 12 bases. The CDR3 here is CASSPTSGGDTQYF. CDR3 nucleotide sequence: TGTGCTAGCAGCCCTACTAGCGGGGGGGATACGCAGTATTTT.